The text below deals with one T cell receptor beta chain. What it binds is unknown. A single run covered 15-18 subjects with over 200 million TCR-beta sequences. TCRdb re-analysed the 5' RACE reads in MiXCR, keeping a single row per CDR3 protein. This table has 87,000 or so distinct CDR3 sequences, around 3.3% appearing once. V was cut by 0 bases and J by 5 bases, with 19 bases left in between. Germline loops: CDR1 ENHRY, CDR2 SYGVKD. This CDR3 is built from 17 residues. Source material was 2 million unsorted PBMCs, stored at -80 °C in RNAlater. The sample originates from a study of neurological immune-mediated disorders. Whole-study results and caveats: HTLV-1-associated myelopathy ranked highest for TCR clonal expansion and multiple sclerosis lowest, beneath healthy controls.

The V call is TRBV10-3, the J call TRBJ2-5; tentative D call: TRBD2 (6 bases). The sequencing input was PBMCs. The receptor's source is a young woman with multiple sclerosis. Written as DNA, the CDR3 is TGTGCCATCAGTGAGTCCAGACTAGACATTTCGGGGGAGACCCAGTACTTC. It encodes CAISESRLDISGETQYF.